The 22 T cell receptor beta chains presented below share a single source sample, sequenced in a study of identical twins. MiXCR, applied by TCRdb to the 5' RACE reads, yields one record per CDR3 protein. The sample lists 1.5 million to 2 million distinct CDR3 sequences, 25% to 35% occurring once. The specimen was cord blood. All receptors derive from a newborn girl in good health.

This rearrangement joins TRBV12-3 or TRBV12-4 to TRBJ2-3; D is possibly TRBD2 (5 bases). The CDR3 consists of 14 residues. Trimming took off 3 bases at V and 6 bases at J, with 13 bases between the two ends. CDR3 region: CASSLDTRSDTQYF. CDR3 coding DNA: TGTGCCAGCAGTTTGGATACTAGATCGGATACGCAGTATTTT.

V usage is TRBV14 and J usage is TRBJ1-1; no reliable D call. The V gene lost 4 bases and the J gene lost 1 base, with 19 bases spanning the gap. CDR3 length: 17 residues. The V gene's germline CDR1 is SGHDN and CDR2 FVKESK. The CDR3, as DNA: TGTGCCAGCAGCCTTATAACCGACACTTGGCGGAACACTGAAGCTTTCTTT. Its translation: CASSLITDTWRNTEAFF.

The chain links TRBV21-1 to TRBJ1-4. TRBV21-1 is a pseudogene locus. The CDR3 covers 15 residues. The CDR3 DNA sequence: TGTGCCAGCAGCAGGTCGTTGAGAACTAATGAAAAACTGTTTTTT. It yields the protein CASSRSLRTNEKLFF.

This clonotype was seen a handful of times. The rearrangement links TRBV5-1 to TRBJ2-3, with 11 bases fitting TRBD2. V shed 5 bases and J 4 bases; nucleotides not matched to a gene: 24. The CDR3 extends over 21 amino acids. CDR1 is SGHRS, CDR2 YFSETQ, per germline. The CDR3 nucleotides are TGCGCCAGCAGACCTCGGACTCTAGCGGGGGGCATAACCCGTAGTGCAGATACGCAGTATTTT. This translates into CASRPRTLAGGITRSADTQYF.

The sample holds a few counts of this clonotype. A much more abundant neighbour one base away suggests this may be a read error. The chain is built from TRBV27 and TRBJ2-5; D is unresolved. Trimming removed 3 bases at V and 1 base at J, with 6 bases between. Looked up from germline, CDR1 is MNHEY and CDR2 is SMNVEV (reference sequence). The CDR3 is 13 amino acids. The CDR3 sequence is CASSFALQETQYF. The CDR3, as DNA: TGTGCCAGCAGTTTTGCCCTCCAAGAGACCCAGTACTTC.

The chain uses TRBV20-1 and TRBJ1-1; D not resolved. The germline V gene has CDR1 DFQATT and CDR2 SNEGSKA (reference sequence). CDR3 length equals 15 residues. V was pared by 3 bases and J by 2 bases, with 16 bases between. CDR3 loop: CSARLVGRVNTEAFF. The CDR3 coding sequence is TGCAGTGCTAGGCTGGTTGGGAGGGTTAACACTGAAGCTTTCTTT.

The chain has TRBV20-1 and TRBJ1-1; D ambiguous. V lost 0 bases, J lost 0 bases, and 8 bases lay in between. In germline, CDR1 is DFQATT, CDR2 SNEGSKA (reference sequence). The CDR3 has 14 residues. CDR3 sequence: CSARDLPMNTEAFF. CDR3 nucleotide sequence: TGCAGTGCTAGAGATCTGCCGATGAACACTGAAGCTTTCTTT.

J is TRBJ2-5 and V is TRBV7-2, with a possible D match to TRBD2 (6 bases). Germline V CDR1 and CDR2: SGHTA, FQGNSA. The CDR3 extends over 14 amino acids. Trimming took off 1 base at V and 4 bases at J, with 10 bases between the two ends. The CDR3 spells CASSLGARGETQYF. The DNA of the CDR3 is TGTGCCAGCAGCTTAGGTGCGCGGGGAGAGACCCAGTACTTC. The full variable domain, its missing parts supplied by reference TRBV7-2 and TRBJ2-5, is GAGVSQSPSNKVTEKGKDVELRCDPISGHTALYWYRQSLGQGLEFLIYFQGNSAPDKSGLPSDRFSAERTGGSVSTLTIQRTQQEDSAVYLCASSLGARGETQYFGPGTRLLVL.

The sample holds a few counts of this clonotype. V and J are TRBV5-1 and TRBJ1-4; D call uncertain. The CDR3 consists of 15 residues. Germline V gene sequence: CDR1 SGHRS, CDR2 YFSETQ. Trimming took off 0 bases at V and 8 bases at J, with 14 bases between the two ends. The DNA for the CDR3 is TGCGCCAGCAGCTTGGGGGCTCCGCGCCTGGAAAAACTGTTTTTT. It codes for CASSLGAPRLEKLFF.

This clonotype came up a few times. The chain links TRBV4-2 to TRBJ2-3, with D unclear. Germline V gene data show CDR1 as LGHNA and CDR2 as YNFKEQ. There are 14 residues in the CDR3. The V end was cut by 4 bases, the J end by 2 bases, with 10 bases between. The CDR3 sequence is CASSPAPATDTQYF. The DNA of the CDR3 is TGTGCCAGCAGCCCAGCCCCAGCCACAGATACGCAGTATTTT.

V and J are TRBV19 and TRBJ2-3; 9 nucleotides agree with TRBD2. This CDR3 is 16 amino acids long. Unmatched junction bases numbered 7, after V lost 5 bases and J lost 1 base. CDR1 and CDR2 (germline): LNHDA, SQIVND (reference sequence). The CDR3 region has the DNA TGTGCCAGTAGTCCCGGACTAGCGAGGGGCACAGATACGCAGTATTTT. Encoded protein: CASSPGLARGTDTQYF.

V usage is TRBV28 and J usage is TRBJ2-7, with D possibly TRBD2 on 6 matching bases. V was trimmed by 4 bases and J by 4 bases, leaving 20 bases between them. This CDR3 comprises 16 residues. Germline assignment: CDR1 MDHEN and CDR2 SYDVKM. The CDR3 protein is CASSWVSGPFFYEQYF. The CDR3 nucleotides are TGTGCCAGCAGTTGGGTTAGCGGACCGTTTTTTTACGAGCAGTACTTC.

A few counts support this clonotype. V gene TRBV12-3 or TRBV12-4 combines with J gene TRBJ1-2; weak D call: TRBD1 (6 bases). V dropped 5 bases and J dropped 7 bases, with 17 bases sitting between them. The CDR3 is 14 amino acids. The CDR3: CASSLPGQGFGYTF. In DNA, the CDR3 is TGTGCCAGCAGTCTACCGGGACAAGGCTTTGGCTACACCTTC.

The chain has TRBV20-1 and TRBJ2-7, with 9 bases that match TRBD1. This CDR3 is 14 amino acids long. Per germline, CDR1 DFQATT and CDR2 SNEGSKA (reference sequence). The J segment lost 2 bases and the V segment lost 5 bases, leaving 7 bases of the junction unmatched. DNA for the CDR3: TGCAGTGCTTCTGCCGGGACAGGGCCCTACGAGCAGTACTTC. This translates into CSASAGTGPYEQYF.

The chain has TRBV25-1 and TRBJ1-2; TRBD1 agrees at 7 bases. The ends lost 5 bases at V and 4 bases at J; junction bases unmatched: 7. Looked up from germline, CDR1 is MGHDK and CDR2 is SYGVNS. The CDR3 is 14 amino acids. The CDR3: CASSTGVEVYGYTF. The CDR3 bases are TGTGCCAGCAGTACAGGGGTAGAGGTCTATGGCTACACCTTC.

This clonotype was counted only a few times. V usage is TRBV7-9 and J usage is TRBJ2-1; tentatively, D is TRBD1 (6 bases). This CDR3 contains 17 residues. The V end lost 3 bases, the J end lost 1 base, and 16 bases lay between the germline ends. Per the germline V gene, CDR1 is SEHNR and CDR2 is FQNEAQ (reference sequence). This CDR3 is CASSLSGTITSYNEQFF. In nucleotides, the CDR3 is TGTGCCAGCAGCTTGTCCGGGACAATTACATCCTACAATGAGCAGTTCTTC.

V and J are TRBV10-3 and TRBJ2-1; 7 nucleotides match TRBD1. This CDR3 comprises 13 residues. With 6 bases clipped from V and 2 bases from J, the junction kept 1 base outside the gene matches. Per germline, CDR1 ENHRY and CDR2 SYGVKD. The CDR3 nucleotides read TGTGCCATCAGGGGGACAGCCTACAATGAGCAGTTCTTC. Translating it yields CAIRGTAYNEQFF.

This clonotype has at least ten counts. The rearrangement joins TRBV10-3 to TRBJ1-2; TRBD1 matches 9 bases. V dropped 8 bases and J dropped 4; count of bases not matched to a gene: 8. Germline CDR1 is ENHRY and CDR2 is SYGVKD. This CDR3 contains 14 residues. For the CDR3, the DNA is TGTGCCATCGGGCCCACGGGACAGGGCTATGGCTACACCTTC. This sequence encodes CAIGPTGQGYGYTF.

The chain's CDR3 is CATSRDGAMDTQYF. DNA of the CDR3: TGTGCCACCTCCAGGGACGGAGCGATGGATACGCAGTATTTT. The chain joins TRBV24-1 to TRBJ2-3; D might be TRBD1 or TRBD2, each matching 5 bases. V was trimmed by 9 bases and J by 6 bases, leaving 18 bases between them. CDR1 is KGHDR and CDR2 is SFDVKD in the germline V gene. There are 14 residues in the CDR3.

This clonotype was observed a handful of times. The chain couples TRBV6-2 or TRBV6-3 to TRBJ2-4; D might be TRBD2 (6 bases). Trimming cost V 0 bases and J 5 bases, with 20 bases left between them. The CDR3 length is 18 residues. CDR1 is MNHEY and CDR2 is SVGEGT in the germline V gene. CDR3: CASSYSPSNGGGENIQYF. CDR3 bases: TGTGCCAGCAGTTACTCCCCGTCGAATGGGGGAGGCGAAAACATTCAGTACTTC.

This clonotype was found a few times. This sequence joins TRBV6-1 and TRBJ1-2; 7 bases are shared with TRBD1. Trimming removed 8 bases from V and 1 base from J; junction bases left unmatched: 4. This CDR3 has 13 amino acids. Germline values: CDR1 MNHNS, CDR2 SASEGT. As DNA, the CDR3 is TGTGCCAGCCAGGGACAGCTTAACTATGGCTACACCTTC. Protein product: CASQGQLNYGYTF.

There are a few counts of this clonotype. The V call is TRBV10-1, the J call TRBJ1-5; weak D call: TRBD1 (6 bases). Trimming stripped 3 bases from V and 0 bases from J, with 15 bases between. The CDR3 runs to 17 residues. Germline V gives CDR1 WNHNN, CDR2 SYGVQD (reference sequence). The CDR3 loop reads CASSDTGQRSSNQPQHF. Here the CDR3 DNA reads TGCGCCAGCAGTGATACCGGACAGCGTTCTAGCAATCAGCCCCAGCATTTT.